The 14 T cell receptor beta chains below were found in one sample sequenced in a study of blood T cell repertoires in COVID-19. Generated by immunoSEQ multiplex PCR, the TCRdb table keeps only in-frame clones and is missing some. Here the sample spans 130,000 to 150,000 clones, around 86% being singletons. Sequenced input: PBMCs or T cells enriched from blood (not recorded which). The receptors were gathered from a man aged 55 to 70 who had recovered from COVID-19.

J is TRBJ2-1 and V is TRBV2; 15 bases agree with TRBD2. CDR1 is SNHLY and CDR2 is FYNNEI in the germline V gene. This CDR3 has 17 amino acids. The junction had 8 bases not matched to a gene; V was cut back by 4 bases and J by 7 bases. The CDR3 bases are TGTGCCAGCAGTGGGACTAGCGGGAGGGCGTCGGGGAATGAGCAGTTCTTC. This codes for CASSGTSGRASGNEQFF.

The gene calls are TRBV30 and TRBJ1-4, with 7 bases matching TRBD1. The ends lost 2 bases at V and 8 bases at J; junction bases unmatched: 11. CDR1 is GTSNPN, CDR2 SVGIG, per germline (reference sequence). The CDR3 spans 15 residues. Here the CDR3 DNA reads TGTGCCTGGAGTCGGACAGGCGGGGTGATGGAAAAACTGTTTTTT. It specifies CAWSRTGGVMEKLFF.

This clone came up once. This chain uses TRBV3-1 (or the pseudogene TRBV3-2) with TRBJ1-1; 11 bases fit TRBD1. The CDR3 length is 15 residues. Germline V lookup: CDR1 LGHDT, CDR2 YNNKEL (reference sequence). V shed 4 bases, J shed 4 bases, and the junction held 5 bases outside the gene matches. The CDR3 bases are TGTGCCAGCAGCCTTTGGGACAGGGGGTCCACTGAAGCTTTCTTT. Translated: CASSLWDRGSTEAFF.

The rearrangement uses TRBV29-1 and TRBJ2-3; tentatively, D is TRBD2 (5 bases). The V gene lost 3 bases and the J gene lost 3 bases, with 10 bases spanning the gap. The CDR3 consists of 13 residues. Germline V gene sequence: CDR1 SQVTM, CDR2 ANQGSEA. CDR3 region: CSVESGVTDTQYF. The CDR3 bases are TGCAGCGTTGAGTCCGGGGTTACAGATACGCAGTATTTT.

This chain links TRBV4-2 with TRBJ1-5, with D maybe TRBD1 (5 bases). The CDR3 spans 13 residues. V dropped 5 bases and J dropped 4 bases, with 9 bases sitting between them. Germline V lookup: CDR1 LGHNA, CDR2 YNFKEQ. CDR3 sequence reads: CASSLDRNQPQHF. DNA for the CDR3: TGTGCCAGCAGCTTAGACAGAAATCAGCCCCAGCATTTT.

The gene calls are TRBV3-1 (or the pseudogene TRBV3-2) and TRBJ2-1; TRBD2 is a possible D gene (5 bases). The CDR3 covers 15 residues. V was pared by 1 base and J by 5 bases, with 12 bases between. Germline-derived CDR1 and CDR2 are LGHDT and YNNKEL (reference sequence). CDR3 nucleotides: TGTGCCAGCAGCCAAGGTCCTTTCGGGGACAATGAGCAGTTCTTC. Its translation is CASSQGPFGDNEQFF.

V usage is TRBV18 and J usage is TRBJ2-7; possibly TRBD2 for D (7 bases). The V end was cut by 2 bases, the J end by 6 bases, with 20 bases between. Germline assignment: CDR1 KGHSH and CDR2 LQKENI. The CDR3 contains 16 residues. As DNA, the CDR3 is TGTGCCAGCTCACCATCAGTCGGGGGGCCTGCCGGCGAGCAGTACTTC. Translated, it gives CASSPSVGGPAGEQYF. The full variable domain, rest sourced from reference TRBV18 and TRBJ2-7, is NAGVMQNPRHLVRRRGQEARLRCSPMKGHSHVYWYRQLPEEGLKFMVYLQKENIIDESGMPKERFSAEFPKEGPSILRIQQVVRGDSAAYFCASSPSVGGPAGEQYFGPGTRLTVT.

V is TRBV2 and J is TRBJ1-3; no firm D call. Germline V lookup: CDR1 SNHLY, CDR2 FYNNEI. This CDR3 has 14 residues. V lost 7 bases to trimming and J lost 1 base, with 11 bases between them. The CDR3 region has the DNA TGTGCCAGCAAAGGCGGGCTTTCTGGAAACACCATATATTTT. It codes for CASKGGLSGNTIYF. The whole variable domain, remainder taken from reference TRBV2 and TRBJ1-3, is EPEVTQTPSHQVTQMGQEVILRCVPISNHLYFYWYRQILGQKVEFLVSFYNNEISEKSEIFDDQFSVERPDGSNFTLKIRSTKLEDSAMYFCASKGGLSGNTIYFGEGSWLTVV.

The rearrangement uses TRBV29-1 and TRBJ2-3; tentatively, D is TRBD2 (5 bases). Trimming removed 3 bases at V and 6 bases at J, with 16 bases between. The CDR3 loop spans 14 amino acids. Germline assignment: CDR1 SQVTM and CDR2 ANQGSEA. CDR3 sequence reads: CSVDLASVGDTQYF. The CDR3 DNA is TGCAGCGTTGATTTAGCGAGTGTAGGCGATACGCAGTATTTT.

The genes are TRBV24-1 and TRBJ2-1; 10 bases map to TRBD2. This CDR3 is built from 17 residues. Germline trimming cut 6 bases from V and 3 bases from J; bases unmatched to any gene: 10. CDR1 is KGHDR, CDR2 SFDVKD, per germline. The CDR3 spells CATSSAGASGSYNEQFF. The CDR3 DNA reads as TGTGCCACCAGTAGTGCAGGGGCTAGCGGGAGCTACAATGAGCAGTTCTTC.

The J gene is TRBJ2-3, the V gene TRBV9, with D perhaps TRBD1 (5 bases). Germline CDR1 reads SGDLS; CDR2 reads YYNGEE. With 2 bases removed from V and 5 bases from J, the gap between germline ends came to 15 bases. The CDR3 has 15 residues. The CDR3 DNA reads TGTGCCAGCAGCGTTACTATGCAGGGCAGAGATACGCAGTATTTT. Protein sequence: CASSVTMQGRDTQYF.

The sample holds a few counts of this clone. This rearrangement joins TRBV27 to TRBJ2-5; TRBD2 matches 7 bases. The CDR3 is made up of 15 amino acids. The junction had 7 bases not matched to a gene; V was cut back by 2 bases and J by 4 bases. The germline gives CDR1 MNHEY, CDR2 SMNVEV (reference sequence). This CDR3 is CASSLGGVLLETQYF. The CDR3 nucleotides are TGTGCCAGCAGTTTAGGGGGGGTACTCCTAGAGACCCAGTACTTC.

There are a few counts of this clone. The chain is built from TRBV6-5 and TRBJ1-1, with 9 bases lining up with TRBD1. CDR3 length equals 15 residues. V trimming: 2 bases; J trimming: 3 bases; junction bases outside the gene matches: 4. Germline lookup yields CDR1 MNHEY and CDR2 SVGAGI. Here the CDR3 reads CASSYGDRGDTEAFF. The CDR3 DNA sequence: TGTGCCAGCAGTTACGGCGACAGGGGGGACACTGAAGCTTTCTTT.

CDR3 amino acids: CASSEGFYNEQFF. The CDR3 region has the DNA TGTGCCAGCAGCGAGGGTTTCTACAATGAGCAGTTCTTC. The V and J genes are TRBV5-4 and TRBJ2-1; D is perhaps TRBD2 (5 bases). The CDR3 has 13 amino acids. The V and J ends lost 4 bases and 3 bases respectively, with 8 bases between them. Per germline, CDR1 SGHNT and CDR2 YYREEE (reference sequence).